This paragraph reports one TCR beta chain. Its antigen is not identified. During its preparation, the TCRbeta library received unique molecular identifiers. One entry per CDR3 protein results from TCRdb running MiXCR on the PCR reads. The sample comprises about a million distinct CDR3 sequences, about 30% of which are singletons, and more than 25% rests with the top ten. Germline V gives CDR1 SGDLS, CDR2 YYNGEE. The length of the CDR3 is 16 residues. V gave up 3 bases and J gave up 3 bases, with 16 bases separating them. The data stem from a study of T-cell reconstitution after alpha-beta-depleted transplantation in children. Study conclusions and caveats: Among T cells one year after transplant, newly produced cells accounted for most counts and diversity. Where alpha-beta T cells came from about two months after transplant was reportedly several hundred expanded graft clones. Some patients' high day-60 TCRbeta diversity was traced to surviving recipient T cells and thymic progenitors.

The specimen was PBMCs, mostly from graft donor cells, collected 360 days after TCRalphabeta/CD19-depleted stem cell transplant. The origin of this receptor is a boy in the first two years of life who had a stem cell transplant for SCID, so the T cells may come from the graft donor. The chain is built from TRBV9 and TRBJ2-1; possible D gene TRBD1, 5 bases. CDR3 region: CASSEGPPPNYNEQFF. The CDR3 region has the DNA TGTGCCAGCAGCGAGGGGCCACCCCCTAACTACAATGAGCAGTTCTTC.